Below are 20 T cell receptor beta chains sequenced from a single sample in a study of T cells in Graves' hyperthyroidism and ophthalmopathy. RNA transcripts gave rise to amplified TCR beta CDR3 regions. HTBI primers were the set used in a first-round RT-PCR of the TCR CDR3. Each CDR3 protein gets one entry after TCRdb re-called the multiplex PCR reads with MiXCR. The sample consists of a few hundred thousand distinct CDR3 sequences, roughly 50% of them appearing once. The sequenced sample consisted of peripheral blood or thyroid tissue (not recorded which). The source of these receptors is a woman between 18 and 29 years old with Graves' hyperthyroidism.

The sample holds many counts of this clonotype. The CDR3 DNA sequence: TGCAGCGTTGTACACGGGAGCGGCTATGGCTACACCTTC. Residues: CSVVHGSGYGYTF. The chain employs TRBV29-1 and TRBJ1-2; D unclear. Germline V gene lookup returns CDR1 SQVTM and CDR2 ANQGSEA. The CDR3 loop spans 13 amino acids. Trimming shortened V by 4 bases and J by 4 bases, and 13 bases separated the two germline ends.

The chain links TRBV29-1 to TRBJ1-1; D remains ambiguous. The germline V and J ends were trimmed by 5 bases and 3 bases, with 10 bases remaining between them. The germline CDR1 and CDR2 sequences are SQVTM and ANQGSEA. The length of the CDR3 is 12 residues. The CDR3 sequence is CSVIMDYTEAFF. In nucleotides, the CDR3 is TGCAGCGTTATTATGGACTACACTGAAGCTTTCTTT.

The CDR3 is CSAFETSGSGETQYF. CDR3 sequence (DNA): TGCAGTGCTTTCGAGACTAGCGGGAGTGGAGAGACCCAGTACTTC. This sequence joins TRBV20-1 and TRBJ2-5, with TRBD2 matching 12 bases. J gave up 4 bases and V 5 bases, and 8 bases lay outside the gene matches. Germline CDR1 is DFQATT and CDR2 is SNEGSKA (reference sequence). The CDR3 loop spans 15 amino acids.

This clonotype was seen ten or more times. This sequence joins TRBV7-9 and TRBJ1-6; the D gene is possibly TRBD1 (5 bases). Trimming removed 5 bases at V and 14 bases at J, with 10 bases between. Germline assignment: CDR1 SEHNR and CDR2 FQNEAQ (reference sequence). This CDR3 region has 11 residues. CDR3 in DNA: TGTGCCAGCAGCGCCTACAGGTCCCTCCACTTT. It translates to CASSAYRSLHF.

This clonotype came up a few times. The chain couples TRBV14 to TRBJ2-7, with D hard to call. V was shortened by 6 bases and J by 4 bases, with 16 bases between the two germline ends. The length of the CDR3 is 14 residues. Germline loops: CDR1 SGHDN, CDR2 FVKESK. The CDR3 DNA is TGTGCCAGCAGACCCGGGCCCCATGGGTACGAGCAGTACTTC. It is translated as CASRPGPHGYEQYF.

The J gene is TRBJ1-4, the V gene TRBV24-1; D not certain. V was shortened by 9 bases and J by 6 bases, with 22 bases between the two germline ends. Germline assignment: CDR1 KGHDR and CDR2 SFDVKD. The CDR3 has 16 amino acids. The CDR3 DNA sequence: TGTGCCACCTCGCTAGGCACTCACGGGCCAGATGAAAAACTGTTTTTT. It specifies CATSLGTHGPDEKLFF.

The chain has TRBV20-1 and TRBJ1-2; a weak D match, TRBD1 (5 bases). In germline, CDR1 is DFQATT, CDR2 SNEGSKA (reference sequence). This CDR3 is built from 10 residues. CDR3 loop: CTPGGPGYTF. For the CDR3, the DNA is TGCACCCCTGGGGGACCCGGCTACACCTTC.

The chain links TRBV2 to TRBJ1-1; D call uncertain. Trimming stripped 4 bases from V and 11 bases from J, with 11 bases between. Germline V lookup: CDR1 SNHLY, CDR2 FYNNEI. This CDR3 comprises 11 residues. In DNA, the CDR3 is TGTGCCAGCAGTGCGGGCCAGGATGCTTTCTTT. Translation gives CASSAGQDAFF.

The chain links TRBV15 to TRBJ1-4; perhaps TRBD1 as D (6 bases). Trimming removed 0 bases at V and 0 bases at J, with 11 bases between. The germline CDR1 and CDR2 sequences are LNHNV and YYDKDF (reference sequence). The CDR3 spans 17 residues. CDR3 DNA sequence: TGTGCCACCAGCAGAGACAGGGGTGGGGCAACTAATGAAAAACTGTTTTTT. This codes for CATSRDRGGATNEKLFF.

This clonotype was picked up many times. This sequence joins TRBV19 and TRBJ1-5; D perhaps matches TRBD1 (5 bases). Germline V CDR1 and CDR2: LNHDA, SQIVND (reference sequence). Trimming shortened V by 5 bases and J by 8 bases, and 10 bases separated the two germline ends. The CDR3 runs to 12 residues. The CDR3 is CASSQQGKPQHF. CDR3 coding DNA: TGTGCCAGTAGTCAGCAGGGTAAGCCCCAGCATTTT.

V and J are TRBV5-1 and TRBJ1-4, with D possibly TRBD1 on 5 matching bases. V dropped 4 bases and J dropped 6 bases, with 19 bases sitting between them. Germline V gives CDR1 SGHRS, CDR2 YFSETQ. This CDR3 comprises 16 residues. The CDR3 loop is CASSQEGPGLYEKLFF. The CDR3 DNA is TGCGCCAGCAGCCAAGAAGGACCGGGACTATATGAAAAACTGTTTTTT.

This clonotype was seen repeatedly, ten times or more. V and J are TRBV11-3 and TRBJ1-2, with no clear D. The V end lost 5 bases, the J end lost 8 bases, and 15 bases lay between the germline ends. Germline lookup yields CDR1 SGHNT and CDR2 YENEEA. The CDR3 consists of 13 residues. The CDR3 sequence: CASSALGGQGYTF. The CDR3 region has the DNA TGTGCCAGCAGCGCCCTCGGTGGGCAAGGCTACACCTTC.

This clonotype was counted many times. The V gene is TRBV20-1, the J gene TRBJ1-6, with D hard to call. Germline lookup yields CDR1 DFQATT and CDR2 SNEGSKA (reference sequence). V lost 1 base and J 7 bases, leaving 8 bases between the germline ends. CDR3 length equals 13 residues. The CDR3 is CSARVGTNSPLHF. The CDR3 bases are TGCAGTGCTAGAGTGGGCACCAATTCACCCCTCCACTTT.

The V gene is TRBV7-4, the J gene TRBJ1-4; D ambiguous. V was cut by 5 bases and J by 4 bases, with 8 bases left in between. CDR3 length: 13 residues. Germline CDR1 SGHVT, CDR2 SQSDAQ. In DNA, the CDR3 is TGTGCCAGCAGCCAGAGGGTTAATGAAAAACTGTTTTTT. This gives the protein CASSQRVNEKLFF.

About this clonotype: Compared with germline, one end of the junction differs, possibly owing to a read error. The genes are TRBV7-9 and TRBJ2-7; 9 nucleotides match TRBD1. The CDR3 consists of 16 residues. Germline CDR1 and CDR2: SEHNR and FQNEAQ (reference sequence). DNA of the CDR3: TGTGCCACCAGCATAACCCAGGGGACAGGGACCTACCAGCAGTACTTC. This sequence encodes CATSITQGTGTYQQYF.

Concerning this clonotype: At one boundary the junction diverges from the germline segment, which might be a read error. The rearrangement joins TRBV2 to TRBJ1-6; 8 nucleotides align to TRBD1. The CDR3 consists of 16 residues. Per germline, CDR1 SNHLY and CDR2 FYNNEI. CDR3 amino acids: CAGSDRGYPYNSPLHF. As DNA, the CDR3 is TGTGCCGGCAGTGACAGGGGTTACCCCTATAATTCACCCCTCCACTTT.

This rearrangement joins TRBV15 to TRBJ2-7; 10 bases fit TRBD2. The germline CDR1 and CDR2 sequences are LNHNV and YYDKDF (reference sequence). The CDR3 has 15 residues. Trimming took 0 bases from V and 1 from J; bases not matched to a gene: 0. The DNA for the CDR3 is TGTGCCACCAGCAGAGAGGGACTAGCGTCCTACGAGCAGTACTTC. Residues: CATSREGLASYEQYF.

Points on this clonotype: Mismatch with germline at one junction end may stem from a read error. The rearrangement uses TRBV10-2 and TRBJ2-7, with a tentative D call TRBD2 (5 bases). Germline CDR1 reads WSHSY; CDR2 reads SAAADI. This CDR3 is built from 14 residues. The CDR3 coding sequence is TGTGCCAGCAGCCAAACCGAGAGAGGGTACGAGCAGTACTTC. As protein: CASSQTERGYEQYF.

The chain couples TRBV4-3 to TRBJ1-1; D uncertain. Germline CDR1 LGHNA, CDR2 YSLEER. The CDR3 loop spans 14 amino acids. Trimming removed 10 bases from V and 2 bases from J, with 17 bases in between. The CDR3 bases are TGCGCCACCGGCCCGAGTGGCAGAAACACTGAAGCTTTCTTT. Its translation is CATGPSGRNTEAFF.

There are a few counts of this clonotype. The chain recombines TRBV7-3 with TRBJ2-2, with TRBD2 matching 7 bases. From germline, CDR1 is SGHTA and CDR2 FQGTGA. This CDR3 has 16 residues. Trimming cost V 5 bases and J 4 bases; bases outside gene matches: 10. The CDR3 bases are TGTGCCAGCAGCCTCCGGTTGGTAGCGGGCACCGGGGAGCTGTTTTTT. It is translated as CASSLRLVAGTGELFF.